A single sample gave rise to the 30 T cell receptor beta chains below, sequenced in a study of OX40 agonist ivuxolimab in advanced cancers. TCRdb's copy holds only in-frame clones and misses some; the assay was immunoSEQ multiplex PCR. The sample shows under 50,000 clones, roughly 89% of them seen only once. The sequenced sample was CD4+ or CD8+ T cells sorted from blood, obtained in a trial of the OX40 agonist ivuxolimab. These receptors all stem from an adult with an advanced solid tumor such as melanoma, head and neck, liver or kidney cancer.

Only one count was recorded for this clone. The chain uses TRBV27 and TRBJ2-7; D ambiguous. This CDR3 is built from 14 residues. CDR1 is MNHEY, CDR2 SMNVEV, per germline (reference sequence). V lost 6 bases and J lost 3, with 15 bases in between. As DNA, the CDR3 is TGTGCCAGCAGCTACACGGGCTACCTCTACGAGCAGTACTTC. It specifies CASSYTGYLYEQYF.

The V gene is TRBV5-6, the J gene TRBJ2-7; D not resolved. The germline CDR1 and CDR2 sequences are SGHDT and YYEEEE. This CDR3 is 13 amino acids long. V dropped 4 bases and J dropped 1 base, with 9 bases sitting between them. The CDR3 nucleotides read TGTGCCAGCAGCATAGGACGGTCCTACGAGCAGTACTTC. Its protein product is CASSIGRSYEQYF.

DNA of the CDR3: TGTGCCAGCAGTTTGTACACTAGCACAGATACGCAGTATTTT. Translated, it gives CASSLYTSTDTQYF. The rearrangement joins TRBV27 to TRBJ2-3, with D unclear. Germline V gene sequence: CDR1 MNHEY, CDR2 SMNVEV (reference sequence). The CDR3 contains 14 residues. Deletions cut 3 bases from V and 0 bases from J, with 7 bases between.

CDR3 nucleotide sequence: TGTGCCAGCAGCTTAGCCCAGGGGGGGGACTTCTCCTACGAGCAGTACTTC. Its protein product is CASSLAQGGDFSYEQYF. The chain combines TRBV11-2 with TRBJ2-7; D possibly uses TRBD1 or TRBD2 (7 bases each). The germline V and J ends were trimmed by 1 base and 0 bases, with 16 bases remaining between them. CDR3 length equals 17 residues. Germline assignment: CDR1 SGHAT and CDR2 FQNNGV.

This clone was detected only once. The chain uses TRBV4-1 and TRBJ1-1; 7 bases map to TRBD1. V was clipped by 1 base and J by 12 bases; unmatched bases: 14. The CDR3 runs 15 residues. Germline values: CDR1 MGHRA, CDR2 YSYEKL. The CDR3 reads CASSQGGRAGGETFF. The CDR3 DNA follows: TGCGCCAGCAGCCAAGGAGGGCGGGCAGGGGGGGAAACTTTCTTT.

The chain recombines TRBV28 with TRBJ1-5; 7 bases are a match to TRBD1. The CDR3 spans 17 residues. V lost 3 bases, J lost 3 bases, and 11 bases stayed unmatched. Germline V gene data show CDR1 as MDHEN and CDR2 as SYDVKM. The CDR3 here is CASSFWETGSNNQPQHF. The CDR3 nucleotides read TGTGCCAGCAGTTTCTGGGAGACAGGGAGTAACAATCAGCCCCAGCATTTT.

As DNA, the CDR3 is TGTGCCAGCAGGCCGTCCGGGCAAGAGACCCAGTACTTC. Translation gives CASRPSGQETQYF. The rearrangement links TRBV25-1 to TRBJ2-5; D remains unclear. CDR3 size: 13 residues. Germline V gives CDR1 MGHDK, CDR2 SYGVNS. V lost 6 bases and J lost 2, with 10 bases in between.

V usage is TRBV4-1 and J usage is TRBJ2-7, with no clear D. Trimming left V 4 bases short and J 2 bases short, with 9 bases between. CDR1 and CDR2 from the germline V gene are MGHRA and YSYEKL. This CDR3 spans 13 amino acids. In nucleotides, the CDR3 is TGCGCCAGCAGCCCTTCATTCACCTACGAGCAGTACTTC. Translated, it gives CASSPSFTYEQYF.

This chain uses TRBV28 with TRBJ2-2; D unclear. Germline V gene sequence: CDR1 MDHEN, CDR2 SYDVKM. Between the trimmed V and J ends, which lost 5 bases and 0 bases, there was a span of 13 bases. The CDR3 is 16 residues long. CDR3 loop: CASSHLGGPNTGELFF. The CDR3 DNA follows: TGTGCCAGCAGTCACCTGGGCGGTCCGAACACCGGGGAGCTGTTTTTT.

The gene calls are TRBV4-2 and TRBJ2-1; 7 bases line up with TRBD1. The J segment lost 3 bases and the V segment lost 5 bases, leaving 10 bases of the junction unmatched. Germline V gives CDR1 LGHNA, CDR2 YNFKEQ. The CDR3 is made up of 16 amino acids. CDR3 DNA: TGTGCCAGCAGCACACGAGGGCAGGGGGTCTACAATGAGCAGTTCTTC. This sequence encodes CASSTRGQGVYNEQFF.

V and J are TRBV6-6 and TRBJ2-3, with D hard to call. V was trimmed by 0 bases and J by 4 bases, leaving 14 bases between them. The germline V gene encodes CDR1 MNHNY and CDR2 SVGAGI (reference sequence). The CDR3 length is 16 residues. The chain's CDR3 is CASSYSSVGMADTQYF. CDR3 nucleotides: TGTGCCAGCAGTTACTCGTCGGTGGGGATGGCAGATACGCAGTATTTT.

The J gene is TRBJ2-7, the V gene TRBV6-5; D is ambiguous. Germline lookup yields CDR1 MNHEY and CDR2 SVGAGI. The CDR3 is 13 residues long. The V and J ends lost 0 bases and 5 bases respectively, with 8 bases between them. The DNA of the CDR3 is TGTGCCAGCAGTTACTCGATTGTACACGAGCAGTACTTC. Translation gives CASSYSIVHEQYF.

The V and J genes are TRBV7-6 and TRBJ2-7, with TRBD2 matching 7 bases. Trimming at V came to 5 bases and at J to 0 bases, leaving 4 bases not matched to a gene. The germline gives CDR1 SGHVS, CDR2 FNYEAQ. The CDR3 runs 14 residues. The CDR3 sequence: CASSPKRDSYEQYF. The CDR3 DNA sequence: TGTGCCAGCAGCCCGAAGCGGGACTCCTACGAGCAGTACTTC.

The chain couples TRBV5-1 to TRBJ2-3; D is unclear. The CDR3 runs 13 residues. V lost 5 bases and J lost 1, with 8 bases in between. Germline V lookup: CDR1 SGHRS, CDR2 YFSETQ. The CDR3 here is CASSWLGTDTQYF. The CDR3 DNA sequence: TGCGCCAGCAGTTGGCTCGGCACAGATACGCAGTATTTT.

The sample holds one count of this clone. V usage is TRBV6-5 and J usage is TRBJ2-1, with D possibly matching TRBD2 (6 bases). The V and J ends lost 5 bases and 4 bases respectively, with 15 bases between them. This CDR3 contains 15 residues. Germline V CDR1 and CDR2: MNHEY, SVGAGI. The CDR3, as DNA: TGTGCCAGCAGTCAGACGGACGGAGGGTACAATGAGCAGTTCTTC. Amino acids: CASSQTDGGYNEQFF.

This sequence joins TRBV6-1 and TRBJ1-1, with TRBD1 as a possible D gene (6 bases). The CDR3 is made up of 15 amino acids. Trimming took 2 bases from V and 1 from J, leaving 11 bases between them. CDR1 MNHNS and CDR2 SASEGT come from the germline V gene. In DNA form, the CDR3 reads TGTGCCAGCAGTGAAAGGGGGGAAGCGAACACTGAAGCTTTCTTT. It encodes CASSERGEANTEAFF.

This chain connects TRBV19 to TRBJ1-5; no reliable D call. CDR1 LNHDA and CDR2 SQIVND come from the germline V gene (reference sequence). Trimming cost V 1 base and J 1 base, with 8 bases left between them. CDR3 length: 15 residues. The CDR3 sequence is CASSIASGSNQPQHF. CDR3 bases: TGTGCCAGTAGTATAGCTTCGGGCAGCAATCAGCCCCAGCATTTT.

The chain is built from TRBV27 and TRBJ2-1; 8 bases line up with TRBD2. V lost 3 bases to trimming and J lost 8 bases; unmatched junction nucleotides: 9. This CDR3 has 15 amino acids. Germline V lookup: CDR1 MNHEY, CDR2 SMNVEV (reference sequence). Here the CDR3 DNA reads TGTGCCAGCAGTTTGAGTAGCGGGGTAGGGTATGAGCAGTTCTTC. Its protein product is CASSLSSGVGYEQFF.

This clone was detected only a few times. The chain couples TRBV13 to TRBJ2-7; no definite D call. CDR1 and CDR2 from the germline V gene are PRHDT and FYEKMQ (reference sequence). Trimming took 1 base from V and 8 from J, leaving 6 bases between them. The CDR3 is 11 residues long. CDR3 in amino acids: CASSLDGQQYF. The CDR3 bases are TGTGCCAGCAGCTTAGACGGGCAGCAGTACTTC. The whole variable domain, filled in from reference TRBV13 and TRBJ2-7, reads AAGVIQSPRHLIKEKRETATLKCYPIPRHDTVYWYQQGPGQDPQFLISFYEKMQSDKGSIPDRFSAQQFSDYHSELNMSSLELGDSALYFCASSLDGQQYFGPGTRLTVT.

This clone was recorded a few times. The chain combines TRBV9 with TRBJ2-2; 13 bases fit TRBD2. This CDR3 contains 17 residues. Germline V CDR1 and CDR2: SGDLS, YYNGEE. V lost 3 bases to trimming and J lost 5 bases; unmatched junction nucleotides: 7. The CDR3, as DNA: TGTGCCAGCAGCGGCGGGACTAGCGGGGCTAGAACCGGGGAGCTGTTTTTT. Its protein product is CASSGGTSGARTGELFF.

The chain recombines TRBV27 with TRBJ1-1, with 9 bases matching TRBD1. V shed 6 bases and J 4 bases; nucleotides not matched to a gene: 9. Looked up from germline, CDR1 is MNHEY and CDR2 is SMNVEV (reference sequence). There are 15 residues in the CDR3. DNA for the CDR3: TGTGCCAGCAGCAACCTTGGACAGGGGAGCACTGAAGCTTTCTTT. Translated, it gives CASSNLGQGSTEAFF.

The genes are TRBV19 and TRBJ1-3, with D hard to call. The V and J ends lost 5 bases and 0 bases respectively, with 11 bases between them. The CDR3 is 15 amino acids. In germline, CDR1 is LNHDA, CDR2 SQIVND (reference sequence). In DNA form, the CDR3 reads TGTGCCAGTAGTTATCGACCGAGCTCTGGAAACACCATATATTTT. This gives the protein CASSYRPSSGNTIYF.

V gene TRBV7-9 combines with J gene TRBJ2-7; D is uncertain. Per the germline V gene, CDR1 is SEHNR and CDR2 is FQNEAQ (reference sequence). The V and J ends lost 5 bases and 6 bases respectively, with 11 bases between them. The CDR3 covers 12 residues. CDR3 nucleotides: TGTGCCAGCAGCGTTGGGTCCGCCGAGCAGTACTTC. Translating it yields CASSVGSAEQYF.

The chain joins TRBV5-6 to TRBJ1-2; D not resolved. V lost 1 base and J lost 4, with 14 bases in between. This CDR3 comprises 15 residues. Germline CDR1 is SGHDT and CDR2 is YYEEEE. The CDR3: CASSLWIEEPYGYTF. In DNA, the CDR3 is TGTGCCAGCAGCTTGTGGATCGAGGAACCCTATGGCTACACCTTC.

The V gene is TRBV10-3, the J gene TRBJ2-7; 7 bases fit TRBD1. The length of the CDR3 is 14 residues. Germline V lookup: CDR1 ENHRY, CDR2 SYGVKD. V lost 8 bases to trimming and J lost 3 bases; unmatched junction nucleotides: 10. This CDR3 reads CAIGLAGGYYEQYF. CDR3 DNA: TGTGCCATCGGGCTGGCAGGGGGTTACTACGAGCAGTACTTC.

This chain joins TRBV19 and TRBJ1-5; D gene unclear. The CDR3 length is 13 residues. Germline V CDR1 and CDR2: LNHDA, SQIVND (reference sequence). V dropped 4 bases and J dropped 0 bases, with 4 bases sitting between them. CDR3 loop: CASSRVSNQPQHF. Written as DNA, the CDR3 is TGTGCCAGTAGTAGGGTTAGCAATCAGCCCCAGCATTTT.

The DNA for the CDR3 is TGTGCCAGCAGCACCCGACAGGGTGTGAACACCGGGGAGCTGTTTTTT. Translating it yields CASSTRQGVNTGELFF. The chain links TRBV9 to TRBJ2-2, with 7 nucleotides matching TRBD1. V shed 4 bases, J shed 1 base, and the junction held 7 bases outside the gene matches. The CDR3 runs to 16 residues. CDR1 and CDR2 from the germline V gene are SGDLS and YYNGEE.

This chain links TRBV5-1 with TRBJ2-7, with a tentative D call TRBD1 (6 bases). The CDR3 sequence is 14 residues long. CDR1 and CDR2 (germline): SGHRS, YFSETQ. Trimming removed 2 bases at V and 3 bases at J, with 12 bases between. CDR3 region: CASSFRTADYEQYF. DNA for the CDR3: TGCGCCAGCAGCTTCCGGACAGCCGACTACGAGCAGTACTTC. Combining the CDR3 with reference TRBV5-1 and TRBJ2-7 gives the whole variable domain KAGVTQTPRYLIKTRGQQVTLSCSPISGHRSVSWYQQTPGQGLQFLFEYFSETQRNKGNFPGRFSGRQFSNSRSEMNVSTLELGDSALYLCASSFRTADYEQYFGPGTRLTVT.

V usage is TRBV27 and J usage is TRBJ2-1; a weak D match, TRBD2 (6 bases). This CDR3 is 15 amino acids long. V was shortened by 5 bases and J by 15 bases, with 26 bases between the two germline ends. The V gene's germline CDR1 is MNHEY and CDR2 SMNVEV (reference sequence). The CDR3: CASSPLDGRGAGPFF. The CDR3 nucleotides read TGTGCCAGCAGTCCCCTTGACGGGAGAGGGGCGGGGCCGTTCTTC.

A remark on this clone: One end of the junction is discordant with germline, which a read error may explain. This specimen includes other DNA sequences encoding the same CDR3. The gene calls are TRBV19 and TRBJ2-1; TRBD2 matches 9 bases. The CDR3 consists of 16 residues. Germline loops: CDR1 LNHDA, CDR2 SQIVND (reference sequence). In nucleotides, the CDR3 is TGCGCCAGTAGTATGACTAGCGGTAGCTCCTACAATGAGCAGTTCTTC. The encoded protein is CASSMTSGSSYNEQFF.